These T cell receptor beta chains were read from a single sample in a study of control samples from healthy donors and cancer patients. Libraries were prepared by immunoSEQ multiplex PCR; TCRdb keeps only in-frame clonotypes and omits some of them. The profile shows around 51,000 clones, about 88% of them singletons. What was sequenced was PBMCs. These receptors all stem from a man aged 50 to 59 with head and neck cancer. Each CDR3 is given with its conserved first and last residue. The order of the fields is V gene, J gene, D gene, CDR3 length, clone size, CDR3 DNA, CDR3 protein. A D gene is named only where the DNA matches it firmly. Size is stated for part of the rows, as once, few or many counts, or as a class when the clone is expanded.

v_gene: TRBV5-1; j_gene: TRBJ2-7; d_gene: TRBD1; len: 15; abundance: .; CDR3nt: TGCGCCAGCAGCCTGGGTGGACAGGGCTCCTACGAGCAGTACTTC; CDR3aa: CASSLGGQGSYEQYF
v_gene: TRBV5-4; j_gene: TRBJ1-2; d_gene: TRBD1; len: 14; abundance: .; CDR3nt: TGTGCCAGCAGCCAGAACAGGGGGCAAAGTGGCTACACCTTC; CDR3aa: CASSQNRGQSGYTF
v_gene: TRBV7-2; j_gene: TRBJ2-5; d_gene: .; len: 13; abundance: .; CDR3nt: TGTGCCAGCGGGCAGGGAGAGTTCAGGACCCAGTACTTC; CDR3aa: CASGQGEFRTQYF
v_gene: TRBV7-9; j_gene: TRBJ2-1; d_gene: TRBD2; len: 19; abundance: once; CDR3nt: TGTGCCAGCACCCCTGACTGGACTAGCGGGAGGGGGTCCTACAATGAGCAGTTCTTC; CDR3aa: CASTPDWTSGRGSYNEQFF
v_gene: TRBV6-2/TRBV6-3; j_gene: TRBJ2-3; d_gene: TRBD2; len: 16; abundance: .; CDR3nt: TGTGCCAGCAGTTCCGGGACTAGCGGGAAAACAGATACGCAGTATTTT; CDR3aa: CASSSGTSGKTDTQYF
v_gene: TRBV7-2; j_gene: TRBJ2-7; d_gene: .; len: 14; abundance: .; CDR3nt: TGTGCCAGCAGCCCACCCATTAAAACCTACGAGCAGTACTTC; CDR3aa: CASSPPIKTYEQYF
v_gene: TRBV19; j_gene: TRBJ2-3; d_gene: TRBD2; len: 16; abundance: .; CDR3nt: TGTGCCAGTAGGAGAACTAGCGGAGGGGCCACAGATACGCAGTATTTT; CDR3aa: CASRRTSGGATDTQYF
v_gene: TRBV10-2; j_gene: TRBJ1-2; d_gene: .; len: 14; abundance: few; CDR3nt: TGCGCCAGCAGTGAGTTCTCGGCAGGGCACGGCTACACCTTC; CDR3aa: CASSEFSAGHGYTF
v_gene: TRBV15; j_gene: TRBJ2-1; d_gene: TRBD1; len: 15; abundance: .; CDR3nt: TGTGCCACCAGCAGCGTCGGGACAGATTACAATGAGCAGTTCTTC; CDR3aa: CATSSVGTDYNEQFF
v_gene: TRBV23-1; j_gene: TRBJ1-5; d_gene: .; len: 17; abundance: .; CDR3nt: TGCGCCAGCAGTCAATCCCTAATTCGGGGAGATCCGGAGCCCCAGCATTTT; CDR3aa: CASSQSLIRGDPEPQHF
v_gene: TRBV19; j_gene: TRBJ1-4; d_gene: .; len: 14; abundance: once; CDR3nt: TGTGCCAGTACCCCACCCCGGCCCGGCGAAAAACTGTTTTTT; CDR3aa: CASTPPRPGEKLFF
v_gene: TRBV5-1; j_gene: TRBJ1-4; d_gene: .; len: 14; abundance: .; CDR3nt: TGCGCCAGCAGCTTGTTTGGGGTGAATGAAAAACTGTTTTTT; CDR3aa: CASSLFGVNEKLFF
v_gene: TRBV30; j_gene: TRBJ1-6; d_gene: .; len: 14; abundance: .; CDR3nt: TGTGCCTGGACTGGGGGCTCCTATAATTCACCCCTCCACTTT; CDR3aa: CAWTGGSYNSPLHF
v_gene: TRBV7-9; j_gene: TRBJ2-3; d_gene: TRBD2; len: 17; abundance: .; CDR3nt: TGTGCCAGCAGCAACCACTTAACTGGCGGGAGAATGAATACGCAGTATTTT; CDR3aa: CASSNHLTGGRMNTQYF
v_gene: TRBV3-1/TRBV3-2; j_gene: TRBJ1-6; d_gene: .; len: 13; abundance: .; CDR3nt: TGTGCCAGCAGAGGGCAGTATAATTCACCCCTCCACTTT; CDR3aa: CASRGQYNSPLHF
v_gene: TRBV4-2; j_gene: TRBJ2-7; d_gene: TRBD2; len: 15; abundance: .; CDR3nt: TGTGCCAGCAGCCAAGATCTAGCGGGGCCTTACGAGCAGTACTTC; CDR3aa: CASSQDLAGPYEQYF
v_gene: TRBV7-3; j_gene: TRBJ1-1; d_gene: .; len: 15; abundance: few; CDR3nt: TGTGCCAGCAGCTTAGTTGGGGGAGAGATCACTGAAGCTTTCTTT; CDR3aa: CASSLVGGEITEAFF
v_gene: TRBV19; j_gene: TRBJ2-7; d_gene: TRBD1; len: 14; abundance: .; CDR3nt: TGTGCCAGTAGCCGGGACAGGGACTCCTACGAGCAGTACTTC; CDR3aa: CASSRDRDSYEQYF
v_gene: TRBV2; j_gene: TRBJ2-7; d_gene: .; len: 13; abundance: .; CDR3nt: TGTGCCAGGGGACAATCCGAGACCTACGAGCAGTACTTC; CDR3aa: CARGQSETYEQYF
v_gene: TRBV6-6; j_gene: TRBJ2-1; d_gene: .; len: 16; abundance: few; CDR3nt: TGTGCCAGCAGCCCCAGGGTTTACAGCTCCTACAATGAGCAGTTCTTC; CDR3aa: CASSPRVYSSYNEQFF
v_gene: TRBV28; j_gene: TRBJ2-2; d_gene: TRBD1; len: 14; abundance: .; CDR3nt: TGTGCCAGCAGTTTAGGGGACAGGCCCGGGGAGCTGTTTTTT; CDR3aa: CASSLGDRPGELFF
v_gene: TRBV19; j_gene: TRBJ2-1; d_gene: TRBD2; len: 20; abundance: few; CDR3nt: TGTGCCAGTAGTACTTCTCCGGGACTAGCGGGACCGGGACGATACAATGAGCAGTTCTTC; CDR3aa: CASSTSPGLAGPGRYNEQFF
v_gene: TRBV2; j_gene: TRBJ2-7; d_gene: .; len: 14; abundance: .; CDR3nt: TGTGCCAGCAGTAGGGACTCCGCGACCTACGAGCAGTACTTC; CDR3aa: CASSRDSATYEQYF
v_gene: TRBV24-1; j_gene: TRBJ1-1; d_gene: .; len: 15; abundance: .; CDR3nt: TGTGCCACCAGTGATTTTAGACCGATGAACACTGAAGCTTTCTTT; CDR3aa: CATSDFRPMNTEAFF
v_gene: TRBV4-2; j_gene: TRBJ2-3; d_gene: .; len: 16; abundance: .; CDR3nt: TGTGCCAGCAGCCAAGTTTTAGGTCCGGGCACAGATACGCAGTATTTT; CDR3aa: CASSQVLGPGTDTQYF
v_gene: TRBV6-1; j_gene: TRBJ2-5; d_gene: .; len: 12; abundance: .; CDR3nt: TGTGCCAGCAGTGATTTTGGGGGCCCCCAGTACTTC; CDR3aa: CASSDFGGPQYF
v_gene: TRBV27; j_gene: TRBJ2-3; d_gene: TRBD2; len: 13; abundance: .; CDR3nt: TGTGCCAGCAGCGGACTAGCGGCAGATACGCAGTATTTT; CDR3aa: CASSGLAADTQYF
v_gene: TRBV6-5; j_gene: TRBJ2-3; d_gene: TRBD2; len: 15; abundance: .; CDR3nt: TGTGCCAGCACCCGGACTAGCGGGGCGGGAGATACGCAGTATTTT; CDR3aa: CASTRTSGAGDTQYF
v_gene: TRBV2; j_gene: TRBJ2-5; d_gene: .; len: 14; abundance: .; CDR3nt: TGTGCCAGCAGAGACCTCCAGGGATTTGAGACCCAGTACTTC; CDR3aa: CASRDLQGFETQYF
v_gene: TRBV9; j_gene: TRBJ2-7; d_gene: .; len: 15; abundance: .; CDR3nt: TGTGCCAGCAGCGCGGGCGGGGCCTACGGGTACGAGCAGTACTTC; CDR3aa: CASSAGGAYGYEQYF
v_gene: TRBV4-1; j_gene: TRBJ2-7; d_gene: .; len: 14; abundance: .; CDR3nt: TGCGCCAGCAGCCTCCGTGGGGGGCAGGACGAGCAGTACTTC; CDR3aa: CASSLRGGQDEQYF
v_gene: TRBV28; j_gene: TRBJ2-3; d_gene: TRBD2; len: 15; abundance: .; CDR3nt: TGTGCCAGCAGTCCCACGGGACTAGTGACAGATACGCAGTATTTT; CDR3aa: CASSPTGLVTDTQYF
v_gene: TRBV6-1; j_gene: TRBJ2-1; d_gene: TRBD2; len: 16; abundance: .; CDR3nt: TGTGCCAGCAGTGTGACTAGCGGGGGACCCTACAATGAGCAGTTCTTC; CDR3aa: CASSVTSGGPYNEQFF
v_gene: TRBV5-6; j_gene: TRBJ2-2; d_gene: .; len: 15; abundance: .; CDR3nt: TGTGCCAGCAGCTTTAGGCAGGGAAGGACCGGGGAGCTGTTTTTT; CDR3aa: CASSFRQGRTGELFF
v_gene: TRBV28; j_gene: TRBJ1-2; d_gene: .; len: 12; abundance: few; CDR3nt: TGTGCCAGCAGCCCCGGGGGACATGGCTACACCTTC; CDR3aa: CASSPGGHGYTF
v_gene: TRBV29-1; j_gene: TRBJ2-3; d_gene: .; len: 13; abundance: .; CDR3nt: TGCAGCGTTGAAGAGCGAGCCTTAGATACGCAGTATTTT; CDR3aa: CSVEERALDTQYF